This entry concerns a single T cell receptor beta chain. Its antigen is unidentified. The authors divided CD4+ cells into CD45RA+ naive and CD45RA-negative memory subsets. The sample comes from a study of shared clonotypes between healthy human individuals. The study, taken as a whole, reports: Generally, estimated richness proved larger in naive subsets than it did in memory subsets.

The authors loaded about 0.2 ug DNA, about 30,000 T cell genomes, into sorted-subset replicate PCRs. In the study's own analysis: Filtering differed because ImmunoSEQ produced junction-only sequences that carried no quality scores. TCRdb's copy holds only in-frame clones and misses some; the assay was immunoSEQ multiplex PCR. That table is the source of V, J and clone size, and D and trimming were worked out from the DNA. Of 2,100,000 or so clones detected, approximately 94% appear once; the ten largest clones hold roughly 0.13%. This sequence was found in a man between 18 and 35 years old in good health. Source material: naive CD4+ T cells sorted from blood. Noted subset: CD45RA+ positively selected.

Written as DNA, the CDR3 is TGTGCCATCAGTGAGTCGACGGGGGTGGATAATTCACCCCTCCACTTT. Protein: CAISESTGVDNSPLHF. The rearrangement links TRBV10-3 to TRBJ1-6, with TRBD1 as a possible D gene (5 bases). The CDR3 is made up of 16 amino acids. Germline values: CDR1 ENHRY, CDR2 SYGVKD. V lost 0 bases and J lost 5, with 11 bases in between.